This T cell receptor beta chain was sequenced for a study of blood T cell repertoires in COVID-19. Study-wide context: The origin of the acute and convalescent COVID-19 samples was the United States, Italy and Spain. T cells, B-cell-depleted T cells, or PBMCs supplied cDNA or gDNA.

CDR1 and CDR2 from the germline V gene are LGHNA and YSLEER. The V gene end was trimmed by 1 base and the J gene end by 12 bases; junction bases not matched to a gene: 7. This CDR3 is 14 amino acids long. As processed by the authors: Estimates of nucleated cell counts were drawn from the amplification of reference gene primers. The data were produced by immunoSEQ multiplex PCR, yet TCRdb's version contains in-frame clones alone and is incomplete. That table gives V, J and clone size, and the DNA gave D and trimming. The data contain a few hundred thousand clones, roughly 80% of them seen just once; the ten biggest clones take up 3.4%.

The clonotype comes from a woman aged 18-29 years with acute or convalescent COVID-19. Sequenced sample: peripheral blood. The gene calls are TRBV4-3 and TRBJ2-1; 9 bases are shared with TRBD1. The CDR3 DNA reads TGCGCCAGCAGCCAAGGGGGAGGGGGACAGGGGCAGTTCTTC. It specifies CASSQGGGGQGQFF.